This T cell receptor (beta chain) was observed in a study of blood T cell repertoires in COVID-19. Study-level background: The study drew acute and convalescent COVID-19 samples from the United States, Italy and Spain. T cells, B-cell-depleted T cells, or PBMCs provided the cDNA or gDNA that served as material.

Study processing details: Amplification with reference gene primers provided the estimates of nucleated cell counts. Data came from immunoSEQ multiplex PCR; TCRdb stores just in-frame clones and leaves some out. V and J calls and clone size are given by that table; D and trimming were obtained from the DNA. The repertoire includes just over 650,000 clones, 85% to 90% of them detected once, and roughly 0.26% sits in the top ten. The junction had 13 bases not matched to a gene; V was cut back by 0 bases and J by 2 bases. Germline V lookup: CDR1 LGHDT, CDR2 YNNKEL (reference sequence). The CDR3 spans 19 residues.

The TCR originated in a woman under 30 with acute or convalescent COVID-19. Input material: peripheral blood. The rearrangement uses TRBV3-1 (or the pseudogene TRBV3-2) and TRBJ2-5; TRBD1 aligns across 9 bases. The CDR3 sequence is CASSQDYPRGQGAQETQYF. The DNA for the CDR3 is TGTGCCAGCAGCCAAGATTACCCTAGGGGACAGGGCGCGCAAGAGACCCAGTACTTC.